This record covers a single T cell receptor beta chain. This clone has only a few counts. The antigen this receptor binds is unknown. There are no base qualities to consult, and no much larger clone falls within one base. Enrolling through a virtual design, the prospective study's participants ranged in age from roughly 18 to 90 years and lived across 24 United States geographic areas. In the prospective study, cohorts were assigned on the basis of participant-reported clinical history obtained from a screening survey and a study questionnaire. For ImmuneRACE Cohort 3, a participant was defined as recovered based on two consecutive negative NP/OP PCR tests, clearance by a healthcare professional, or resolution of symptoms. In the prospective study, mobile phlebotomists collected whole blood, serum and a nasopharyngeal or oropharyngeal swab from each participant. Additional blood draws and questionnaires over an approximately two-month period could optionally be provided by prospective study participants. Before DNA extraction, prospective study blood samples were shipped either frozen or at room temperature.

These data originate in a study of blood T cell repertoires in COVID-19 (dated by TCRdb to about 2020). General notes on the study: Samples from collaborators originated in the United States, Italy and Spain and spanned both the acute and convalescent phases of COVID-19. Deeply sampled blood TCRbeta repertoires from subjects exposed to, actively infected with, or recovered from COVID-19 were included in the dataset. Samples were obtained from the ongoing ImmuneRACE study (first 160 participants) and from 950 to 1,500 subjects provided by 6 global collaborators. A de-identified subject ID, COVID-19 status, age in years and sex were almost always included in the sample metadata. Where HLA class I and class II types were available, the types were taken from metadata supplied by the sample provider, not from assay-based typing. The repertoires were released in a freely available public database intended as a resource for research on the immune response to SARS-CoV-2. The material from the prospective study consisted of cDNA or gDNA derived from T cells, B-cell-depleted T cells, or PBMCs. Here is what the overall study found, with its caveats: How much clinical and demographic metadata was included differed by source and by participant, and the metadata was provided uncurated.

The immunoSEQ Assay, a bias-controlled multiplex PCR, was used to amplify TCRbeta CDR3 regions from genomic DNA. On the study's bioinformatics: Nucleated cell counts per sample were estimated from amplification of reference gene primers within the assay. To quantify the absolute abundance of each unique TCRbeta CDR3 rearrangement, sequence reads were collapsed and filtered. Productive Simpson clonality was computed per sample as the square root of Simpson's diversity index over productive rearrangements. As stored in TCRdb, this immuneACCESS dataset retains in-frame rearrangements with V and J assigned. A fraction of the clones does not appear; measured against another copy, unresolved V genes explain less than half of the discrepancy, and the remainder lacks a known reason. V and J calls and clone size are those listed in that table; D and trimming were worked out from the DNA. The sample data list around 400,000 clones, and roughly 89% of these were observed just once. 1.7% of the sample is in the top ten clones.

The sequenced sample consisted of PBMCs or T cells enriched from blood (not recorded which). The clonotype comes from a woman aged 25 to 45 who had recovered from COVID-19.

The base sequence is TGTGCCAGCAGCGTAGTCGGGGACTCTGGAAACACCATATATTTT. Its protein product is CASSVVGDSGNTIYF. The sequence is built from TRBV9 and TRBJ1-3; no D segment can be confidently identified. The germline V gene yields SGDLS for CDR1 and YYNGEE for CDR2. The V and J ends are trimmed by 0 bases and 0 bases, leaving 7 bases between them. The CDR3 spans 15 residues, from the cysteine through the phenylalanine. Of all the DNA, just the CDR3 is kept, 45 bases in frame from base 1.